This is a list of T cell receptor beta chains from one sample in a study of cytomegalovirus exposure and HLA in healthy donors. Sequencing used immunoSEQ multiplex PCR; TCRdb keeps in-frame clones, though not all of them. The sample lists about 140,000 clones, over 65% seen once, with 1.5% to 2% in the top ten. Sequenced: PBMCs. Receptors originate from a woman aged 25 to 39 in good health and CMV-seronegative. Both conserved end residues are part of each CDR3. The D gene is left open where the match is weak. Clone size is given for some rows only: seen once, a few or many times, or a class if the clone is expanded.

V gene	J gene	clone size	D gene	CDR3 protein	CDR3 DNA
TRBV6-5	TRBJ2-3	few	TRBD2	CASSLSGGATDTQYF	TGTGCCAGCAGCCTTAGCGGGGGGGCCACAGATACGCAGTATTTT
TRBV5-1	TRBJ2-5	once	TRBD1	CASSFGQGQETQYF	TGCGCCAGCAGCTTCGGACAGGGCCAAGAGACCCAGTACTTC
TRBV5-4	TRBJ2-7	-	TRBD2	CASSSQGSGLSEQYF	TGTGCCAGCAGCTCGCAGGGTAGCGGGTTATCCGAGCAGTACTTC
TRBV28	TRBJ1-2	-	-	CASTTLGGLRGYTF	TGTGCCAGCACCACCCTCGGTGGGCTTCGGGGCTACACCTTC
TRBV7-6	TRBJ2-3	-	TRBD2	CASSLSSASGGITDTQYF	TGTGCCAGCAGCTTAAGTTCGGCTAGCGGGGGGATCACAGATACGCAGTATTTT
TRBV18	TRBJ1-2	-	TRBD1	CASSPVSQGDGYTF	TGTGCCAGCTCACCTGTGTCTCAGGGGGATGGCTACACCTTC
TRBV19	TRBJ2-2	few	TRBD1	CASSINLGDSNTGELFF	TGTGCCAGTAGTATAAACCTCGGGGACAGTAACACCGGGGAGCTGTTTTTT
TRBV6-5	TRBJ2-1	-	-	CASSETAYNEQFF	TGTGCCAGCAGTGAAACAGCTTACAATGAGCAGTTCTTC
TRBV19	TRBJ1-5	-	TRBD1	CASSSGGSQPQHF	TGTGCCAGTAGTTCAGGGGGAAGTCAGCCCCAGCATTTT
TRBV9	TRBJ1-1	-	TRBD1	CASTGQGTNTEAFF	TGTGCCAGCACGGGACAGGGGACGAACACTGAAGCTTTCTTT
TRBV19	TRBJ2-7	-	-	CASSPRQDVYEQYF	TGTGCCAGTAGTCCAAGACAGGACGTCTACGAGCAGTACTTC
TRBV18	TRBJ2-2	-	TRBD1	CASSRGQGWPWTGELFF	TGTGCCAGCTCGCGGGGACAGGGTTGGCCTTGGACCGGGGAGCTGTTTTTT
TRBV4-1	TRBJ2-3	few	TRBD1	CASSQDGTGEGTQYF	TGCGCCAGCAGCCAAGACGGGACAGGGGAGGGTACGCAGTATTTT
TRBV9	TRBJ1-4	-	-	CASSVTPSTNEKLFF	TGTGCCAGCAGCGTCACACCCTCAACTAATGAAAAACTGTTTTTT
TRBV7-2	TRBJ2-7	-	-	CASSFHSYEQYF	TGTGCCAGCAGCTTCCACTCCTACGAGCAGTACTTC
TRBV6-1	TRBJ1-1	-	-	CASMEQGLNTEAFF	TGTGCCAGCATGGAACAGGGTTTGAACACTGAAGCTTTCTTT
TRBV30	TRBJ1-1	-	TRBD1	CAWRMSGGGRDTEAFF	TGTGCCTGGAGGATGTCAGGGGGCGGGAGGGACACTGAAGCTTTCTTT
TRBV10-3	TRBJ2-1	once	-	CAIRSAGLLEQFF	TGTGCCATCAGATCAGCTGGGCTGCTTGAGCAGTTCTTC
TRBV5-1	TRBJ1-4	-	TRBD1	CASSLAGTGKEKLFF	TGCGCCAGCAGCTTGGCAGGGACAGGGAAGGAAAAACTGTTTTTT
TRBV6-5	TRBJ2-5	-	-	CASSPTGHSETQYF	TGTGCCAGCAGTCCAACAGGGCATAGCGAGACCCAGTACTTC
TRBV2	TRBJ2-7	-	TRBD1	CASAGGLINEQYF	TGTGCCAGCGCAGGGGGATTGATTAACGAGCAGTACTTC
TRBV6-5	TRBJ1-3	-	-	CASNAGTIGNTIYF	TGTGCCAGCAATGCAGGGACTATCGGAAACACCATATATTTT
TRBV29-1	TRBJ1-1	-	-	CSVAGQTEAFF	TGCAGCGTTGCAGGACAGACCGAAGCTTTCTTT
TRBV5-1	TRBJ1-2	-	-	CASSLEAGAGGYTF	TGCGCCAGCAGCTTGGAGGCGGGGGCGGGTGGCTACACCTTC
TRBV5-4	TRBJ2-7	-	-	CASSSYRPLSHANEQYF	TGTGCCAGCAGCTCTTATCGCCCGCTTTCGCACGCTAACGAGCAGTACTTC
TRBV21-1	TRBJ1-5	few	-	CASSCRDRGPDQPQHF	TGTGCCAGCAGCTGCCGGGACAGGGGCCCTGATCAGCCCCAGCATTTT
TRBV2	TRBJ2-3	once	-	CASSGHRGTDTQYF	TGTGCCAGCAGTGGCCACCGAGGCACAGATACGCAGTATTTT
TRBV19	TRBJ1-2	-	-	CASSIARYGYTF	TGTGCCAGTAGTATCGCCAGGTATGGCTACACCTTC
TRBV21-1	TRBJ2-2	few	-	CASSKIVGHGTGELFF	-
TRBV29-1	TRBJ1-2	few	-	CSVSTGSYGYTF	TGCAGCGTTTCCACAGGGAGCTATGGCTACACCTTC
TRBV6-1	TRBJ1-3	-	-	CASRAVSGNTIYF	TGTGCCAGCAGAGCGGTCTCTGGAAACACCATATATTTT
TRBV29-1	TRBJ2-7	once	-	CSVGDWDSGEQYF	TGCAGCGTCGGGGACTGGGACTCAGGGGAGCAGTACTTC
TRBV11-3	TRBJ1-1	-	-	CASSLRTANTEAFF	TGTGCCAGCAGCTTACGCACTGCGAACACTGAAGCTTTCTTT
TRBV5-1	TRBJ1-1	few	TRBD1	CASSPRDRVNTEAFF	TGCGCCAGCAGCCCGCGGGACAGAGTGAACACTGAAGCTTTCTTT
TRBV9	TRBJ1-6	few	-	CASSVDGGSYNSPLHF	TGTGCCAGCAGCGTCGACGGGGGCTCCTATAATTCACCCCTCCACTTT
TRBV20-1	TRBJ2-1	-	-	CSATGYNEQFF	TGCAGTGCCACGGGGTACAATGAGCAGTTCTTC
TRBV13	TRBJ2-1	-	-	CASSWAGEQFF	TGTGCCAGCAGCTGGGCCGGTGAGCAGTTCTTC
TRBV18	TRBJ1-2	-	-	CASSPGAGRAYGYTF	TGTGCCAGCTCACCAGGGGCAGGGAGGGCTTATGGCTACACCTTC
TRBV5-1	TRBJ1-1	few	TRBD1	CASSSGQGGNTEAFF	TGCGCCAGCAGCTCCGGACAGGGTGGGAACACTGAAGCTTTCTTT
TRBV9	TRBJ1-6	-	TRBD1	CASSSGTGDGSPLHF	TGTGCCAGCAGCTCAGGGACAGGGGATGGATCACCCCTCCACTTT
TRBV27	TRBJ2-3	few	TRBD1	CASSSTGGTDTQYF	TGTGCCAGCAGTTCGACAGGGGGCACAGATACGCAGTATTTT
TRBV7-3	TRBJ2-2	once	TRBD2	CASSTRLAGGTGELFF	TGTGCCAGCAGCACCCGACTAGCGGGAGGGACTGGGGAGCTGTTTTTT
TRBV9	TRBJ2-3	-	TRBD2	CASSVESRFKAGESDTQYF	TGTGCCAGCAGCGTAGAGTCTAGATTCAAGGCGGGGGAATCAGATACGCAGTATTTT
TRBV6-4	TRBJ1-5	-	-	CASSDDREGDNQPQHF	TGTGCCAGCAGTGACGACCGGGAGGGGGACAATCAGCCCCAGCATTTT
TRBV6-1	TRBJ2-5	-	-	CASSLFPQERETQYF	TGTGCCAGCAGTCTCTTTCCCCAGGAACGAGAGACCCAGTACTTC
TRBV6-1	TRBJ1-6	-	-	CASSRSQGDYSPLHF	TGTGCCAGCAGTAGATCACAGGGCGATTATTCACCCCTCCACTTT